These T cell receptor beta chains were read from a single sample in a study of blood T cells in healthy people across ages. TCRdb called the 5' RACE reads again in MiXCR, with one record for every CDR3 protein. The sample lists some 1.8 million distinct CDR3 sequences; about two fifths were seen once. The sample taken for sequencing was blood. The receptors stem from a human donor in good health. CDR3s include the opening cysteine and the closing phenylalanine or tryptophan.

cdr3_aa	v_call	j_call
CASIDRGQGASETQYF	TRBV6-6	.
CASSPTSYRSYGQYF	TRBV9	TRBJ2-4
CASRSPLAGNSYEQYF	TRBV3-1	TRBJ2-7
CASSQATSGTGYNEQFF	TRBV4-3	TRBJ2-1
CASTPASGGVYIQYF	TRBV7-8	TRBJ2-4
CASSYSLWDVYEQYF	TRBV6-2/TRBV6-3	TRBJ2-7
CASSPTGSPPYGYTF	TRBV12-3/TRBV12-4	TRBJ1-2
CASSSGALAKNIQYF	TRBV7-9	TRBJ2-4
CSARERGTTDTQYF	TRBV20-1	TRBJ2-3
CASSLVNRDHYSDTQYF	TRBV7-9	TRBJ2-3
CASSGSYNEQFF	TRBV7-2	TRBJ2-1
CAISEIWGASTDTQYF	TRBV10-3	TRBJ2-3
CATSSLGQVNTGELFF	TRBV24-1	TRBJ2-2
CASSSSWAGGAYEQYF	TRBV7-6	TRBJ2-7
CASSQGSAVYNEKLFF	TRBV4-3	TRBJ1-4
CASSQERGYEQFF	TRBV5-1	TRBJ2-1
CASSFVRTNNEQFF	TRBV5-1	TRBJ2-1
CASSQDEGSAYEQYF	TRBV4-3	TRBJ2-7
CASSLPPTGLSYEQYF	TRBV5-1	TRBJ2-7
CASSSWIKGASSYEQYF	TRBV12-3/TRBV12-4	TRBJ2-7
CASSDVPDRGNNEQFF	TRBV6-1	TRBJ2-1
CASSYWIDGSNQPQHF	TRBV6-2/TRBV6-3	TRBJ1-5
CASRPGHLYGYTF	TRBV6-5	TRBJ1-2
CSARVRTGQETQYF	TRBV20-1	TRBJ2-5
CASSSRMASNQPQHF	TRBV6-2/TRBV6-3	TRBJ1-5
CASSYGEGLGVDGYTF	TRBV6-5	TRBJ1-2
CASSSIQGREQYF	TRBV7-2	TRBJ2-7
CASSLAGVGYNEQFF	TRBV5-1	TRBJ2-1
CSVSAQISGDTQYF	TRBV29-1	TRBJ2-3
CASSFWVHSYNEQFF	TRBV7-2	TRBJ2-1
CASSQVYLGGDNYGYTF	TRBV4-3	TRBJ1-2
CSAPLAGGGTDTQYF	TRBV20-1	TRBJ2-3
CATSDWETQYF	TRBV24-1	TRBJ2-5
CASSFPGPAEQFF	TRBV7-9	TRBJ2-1
CASSQGDSWNEAFF	TRBV5-1	TRBJ1-1
CASSLAAIEAFF	TRBV7-2	TRBJ1-1
CASSIRDPQETQYF	TRBV5-1	TRBJ2-5
CASSLSIGAGENIQYF	TRBV5-1	TRBJ2-4
CASSSTGDLSTDTQYF	TRBV6-5	TRBJ2-3
CSVVETEQFF	TRBV29-1	TRBJ2-1
CAISGRGVDLNTEAFF	TRBV10-3	TRBJ1-1
CATSLIGRTAGVGYTF	TRBV15	TRBJ1-2
CASSLWAGGGPYNEQFF	TRBV7-3	TRBJ2-1
CASSNLPGSLDIQYF	TRBV6-4	TRBJ2-4
CASSQDWGVVYGYTF	TRBV4-3	TRBJ1-2
CATSSGTGSGANVLTF	TRBV15	TRBJ2-6
CASSLEWRTEQFF	TRBV5-1	TRBJ2-1
CSVEWGDGYTF	TRBV29-1	TRBJ1-2
CASSLGPGAGSDNEQFF	TRBV12-3/TRBV12-4	TRBJ2-1
CASAPGQGENSPLHF	TRBV7-9	TRBJ1-6
CSVRLSDHQETQYF	TRBV29-1	TRBJ2-5
CASSLTGGRQFF	TRBV5-6	TRBJ2-1
CASSQGAFTSYEQYF	TRBV4-2	TRBJ2-7
CATSRDWSGATGYTF	TRBV15	TRBJ1-2